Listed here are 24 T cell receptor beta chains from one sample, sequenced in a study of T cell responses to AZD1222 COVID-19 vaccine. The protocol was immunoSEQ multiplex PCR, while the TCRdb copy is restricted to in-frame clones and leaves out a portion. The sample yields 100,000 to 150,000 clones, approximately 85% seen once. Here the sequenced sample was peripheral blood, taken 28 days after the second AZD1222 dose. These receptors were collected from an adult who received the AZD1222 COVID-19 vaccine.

CDR3 sequence: CASSLEQGAAYEQYF. The CDR3 DNA sequence: TGCGCCAGCAGCTTGGAACAGGGGGCTGCGTACGAGCAGTACTTC. This chain connects TRBV5-1 to TRBJ2-7; 9 nucleotides line up with TRBD1. V was clipped by 0 bases and J by 4 bases; unmatched bases: 5. Per germline, CDR1 SGHRS and CDR2 YFSETQ. CDR3 length: 15 residues.

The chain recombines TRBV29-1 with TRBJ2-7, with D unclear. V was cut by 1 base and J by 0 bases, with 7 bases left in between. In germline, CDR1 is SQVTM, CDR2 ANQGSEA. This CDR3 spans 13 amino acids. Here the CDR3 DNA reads TGCAGCGTTGAAGCAGACCCCTCCTACGAGCAGTACTTC. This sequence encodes CSVEADPSYEQYF.

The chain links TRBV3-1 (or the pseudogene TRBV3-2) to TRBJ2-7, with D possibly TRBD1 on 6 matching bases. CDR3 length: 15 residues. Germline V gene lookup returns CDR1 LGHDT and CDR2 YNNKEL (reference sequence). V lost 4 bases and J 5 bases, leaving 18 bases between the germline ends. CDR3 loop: CASSLQFQGFNEQYF. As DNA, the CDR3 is TGTGCCAGCAGCCTCCAATTCCAGGGGTTCAACGAGCAGTACTTC.

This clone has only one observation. CDR3 in amino acids: CASSFTGENQPQHF. The CDR3 coding sequence is TGTGCCAGCAGCTTTACAGGGGAAAATCAGCCCCAGCATTTT. V gene TRBV5-4 combines with J gene TRBJ1-5; TRBD1 matches at 7 bases. V shed 2 bases and J 4 bases; nucleotides not matched to a gene: 3. Germline V lookup: CDR1 SGHNT, CDR2 YYREEE (reference sequence). The CDR3 is made up of 14 amino acids. Filled out from reference TRBV5-4 and TRBJ1-5, the complete variable domain reads ETGVTQSPTHLIKTRGQQVTLRCSSQSGHNTVSWYQQALGQGPQFIFQYYREEENGRGNFPPRFSGLQFPNYSSELNVNALELDDSALYLCASSFTGENQPQHFGDGTRLSIL.

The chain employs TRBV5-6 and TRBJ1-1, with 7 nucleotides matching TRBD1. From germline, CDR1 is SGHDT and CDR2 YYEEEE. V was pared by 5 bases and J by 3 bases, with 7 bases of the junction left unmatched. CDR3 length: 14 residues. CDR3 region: CASRPETGYTEAFF. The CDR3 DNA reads TGTGCCAGCAGACCCGAGACAGGGTACACTGAAGCTTTCTTT.

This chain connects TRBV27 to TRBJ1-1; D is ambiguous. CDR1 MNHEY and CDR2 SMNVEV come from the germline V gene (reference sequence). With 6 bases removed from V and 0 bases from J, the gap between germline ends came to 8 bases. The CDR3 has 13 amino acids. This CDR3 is CASSSGMNTEAFF. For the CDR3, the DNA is TGTGCCAGCAGCTCCGGGATGAACACTGAAGCTTTCTTT.

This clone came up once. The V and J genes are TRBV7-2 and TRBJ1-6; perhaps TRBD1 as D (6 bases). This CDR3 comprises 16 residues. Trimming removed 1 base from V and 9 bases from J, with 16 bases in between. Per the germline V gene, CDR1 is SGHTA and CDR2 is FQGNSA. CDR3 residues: CASSLGSTGSGSPLHF. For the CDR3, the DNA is TGTGCCAGCAGCTTAGGCTCGACAGGATCTGGTTCACCCCTCCACTTT.

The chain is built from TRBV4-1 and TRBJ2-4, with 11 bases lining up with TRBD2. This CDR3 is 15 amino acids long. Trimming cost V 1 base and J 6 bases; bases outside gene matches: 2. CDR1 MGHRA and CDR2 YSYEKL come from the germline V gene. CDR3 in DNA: TGCGCCAGCAGCCAAGGACTAGCGGGGATAAACATTCAGTACTTC. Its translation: CASSQGLAGINIQYF.

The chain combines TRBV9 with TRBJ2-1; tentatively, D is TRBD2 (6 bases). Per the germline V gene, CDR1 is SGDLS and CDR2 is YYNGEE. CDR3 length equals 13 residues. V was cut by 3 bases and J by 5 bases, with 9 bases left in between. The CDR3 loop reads CASSGGGDNEQFF. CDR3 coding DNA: TGTGCCAGCAGCGGTGGAGGGGACAATGAGCAGTTCTTC.

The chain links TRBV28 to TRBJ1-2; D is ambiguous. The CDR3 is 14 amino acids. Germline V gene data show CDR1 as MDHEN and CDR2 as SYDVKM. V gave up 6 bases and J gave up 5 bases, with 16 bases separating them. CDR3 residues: CASRSFQVRYGYTF. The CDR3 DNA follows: TGTGCCAGCAGATCTTTCCAGGTTCGGTATGGCTACACCTTC.

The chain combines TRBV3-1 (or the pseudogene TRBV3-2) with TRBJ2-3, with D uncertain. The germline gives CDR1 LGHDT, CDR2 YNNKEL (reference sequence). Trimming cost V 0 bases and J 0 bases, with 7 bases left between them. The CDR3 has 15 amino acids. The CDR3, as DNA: TGTGCCAGCAGCCAAGATGCGAGGAGCACAGATACGCAGTATTTT. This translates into CASSQDARSTDTQYF.

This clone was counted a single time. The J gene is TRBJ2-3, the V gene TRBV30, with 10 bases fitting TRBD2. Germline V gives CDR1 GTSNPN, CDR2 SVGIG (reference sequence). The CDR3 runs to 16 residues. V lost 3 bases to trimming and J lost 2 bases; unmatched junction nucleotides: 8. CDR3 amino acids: CAWSHASGGPTDTQYF. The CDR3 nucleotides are TGTGCCTGGAGCCATGCTAGCGGGGGCCCCACAGATACGCAGTATTTT.

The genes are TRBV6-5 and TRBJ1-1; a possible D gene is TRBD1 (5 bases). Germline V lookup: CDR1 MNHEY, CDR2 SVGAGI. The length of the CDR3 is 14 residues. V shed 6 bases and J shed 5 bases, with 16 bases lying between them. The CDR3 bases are TGTGCCAGCAGGCCGGGGGGGATCGTTACTGAAGCTTTCTTT. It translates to CASRPGGIVTEAFF.

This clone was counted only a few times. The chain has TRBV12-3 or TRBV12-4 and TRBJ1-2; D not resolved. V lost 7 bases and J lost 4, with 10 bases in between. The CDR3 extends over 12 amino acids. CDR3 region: CASTRPPYGYTF. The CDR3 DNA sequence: TGTGCCAGCACCCGACCCCCCTATGGCTACACCTTC.

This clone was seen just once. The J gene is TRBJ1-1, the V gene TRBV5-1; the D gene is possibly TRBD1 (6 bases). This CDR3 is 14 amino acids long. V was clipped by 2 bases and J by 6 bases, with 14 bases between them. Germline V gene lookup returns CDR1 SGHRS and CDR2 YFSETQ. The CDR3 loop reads CASSFSGAGPEAFF. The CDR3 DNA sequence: TGCGCCAGCAGCTTTTCGGGGGCTGGGCCTGAAGCTTTCTTT.

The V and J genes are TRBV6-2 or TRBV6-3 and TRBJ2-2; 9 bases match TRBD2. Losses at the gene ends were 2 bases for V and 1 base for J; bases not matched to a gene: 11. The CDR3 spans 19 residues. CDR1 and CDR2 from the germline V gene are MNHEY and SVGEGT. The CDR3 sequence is CASSYQTLNSGGNTGELFF. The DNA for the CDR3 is TGTGCCAGCAGTTACCAGACCCTGAATAGCGGGGGGAACACCGGGGAGCTGTTTTTT.

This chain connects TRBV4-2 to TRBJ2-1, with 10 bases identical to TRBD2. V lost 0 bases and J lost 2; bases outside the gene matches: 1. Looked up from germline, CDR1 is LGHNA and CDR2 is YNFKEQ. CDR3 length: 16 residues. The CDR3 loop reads CASSQESGGAYNEQFF. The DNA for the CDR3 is TGTGCCAGCAGCCAAGAAAGCGGGGGGGCCTACAATGAGCAGTTCTTC.

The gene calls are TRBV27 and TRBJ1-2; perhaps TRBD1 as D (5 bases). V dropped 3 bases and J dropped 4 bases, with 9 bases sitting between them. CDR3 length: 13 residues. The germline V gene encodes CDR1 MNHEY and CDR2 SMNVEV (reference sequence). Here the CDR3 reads CASSFRGGYGYTF. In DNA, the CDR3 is TGTGCCAGCAGTTTCCGGGGGGGCTATGGCTACACCTTC.

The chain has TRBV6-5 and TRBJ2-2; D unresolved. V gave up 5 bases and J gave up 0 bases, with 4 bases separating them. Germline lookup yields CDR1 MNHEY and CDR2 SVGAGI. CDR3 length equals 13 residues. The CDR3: CASSITNTGELFF. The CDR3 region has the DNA TGTGCCAGCAGTATAACGAACACCGGGGAGCTGTTTTTT.

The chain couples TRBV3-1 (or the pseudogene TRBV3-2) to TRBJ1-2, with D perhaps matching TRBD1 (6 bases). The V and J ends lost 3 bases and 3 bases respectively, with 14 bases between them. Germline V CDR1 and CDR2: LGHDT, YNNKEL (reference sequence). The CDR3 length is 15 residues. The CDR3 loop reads CASSHPEGGYYGYTF. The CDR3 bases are TGTGCCAGCAGCCATCCGGAGGGGGGGTACTATGGCTACACCTTC.

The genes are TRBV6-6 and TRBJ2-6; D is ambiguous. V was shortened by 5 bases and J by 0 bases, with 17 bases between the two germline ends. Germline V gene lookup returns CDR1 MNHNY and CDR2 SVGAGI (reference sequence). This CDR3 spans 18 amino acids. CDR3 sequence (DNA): TGTGCCAGCAGTCCGACATCTTCTTACCACTCTGGGGCCAACGTCCTGACTTTC. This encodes CASSPTSSYHSGANVLTF.

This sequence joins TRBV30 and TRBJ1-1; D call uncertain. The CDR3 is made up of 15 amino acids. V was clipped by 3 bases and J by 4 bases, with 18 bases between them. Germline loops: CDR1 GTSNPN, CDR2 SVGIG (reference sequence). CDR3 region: CAWSLIGAWPTEAFF. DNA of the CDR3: TGTGCCTGGAGCTTGATAGGCGCCTGGCCCACTGAAGCTTTCTTT.

The CDR3 DNA sequence: TGTGCCAGCAGCCCCCTGGGTGAAAAACTGTTTTTT. This codes for CASSPLGEKLFF. This chain joins TRBV5-8 and TRBJ1-4; D unclear. CDR3 length equals 12 residues. The ends were cut back, 4 bases at V and 7 bases at J, with 8 bases in the middle. Germline V CDR1 and CDR2: SGHTS, YDEGEE.

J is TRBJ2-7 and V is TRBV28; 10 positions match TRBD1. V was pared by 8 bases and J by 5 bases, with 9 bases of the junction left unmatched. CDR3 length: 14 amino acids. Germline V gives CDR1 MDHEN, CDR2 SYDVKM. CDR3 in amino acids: CASQPGQGTHEQYF. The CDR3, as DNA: TGTGCCAGCCAACCGGGACAGGGGACGCACGAGCAGTACTTC.